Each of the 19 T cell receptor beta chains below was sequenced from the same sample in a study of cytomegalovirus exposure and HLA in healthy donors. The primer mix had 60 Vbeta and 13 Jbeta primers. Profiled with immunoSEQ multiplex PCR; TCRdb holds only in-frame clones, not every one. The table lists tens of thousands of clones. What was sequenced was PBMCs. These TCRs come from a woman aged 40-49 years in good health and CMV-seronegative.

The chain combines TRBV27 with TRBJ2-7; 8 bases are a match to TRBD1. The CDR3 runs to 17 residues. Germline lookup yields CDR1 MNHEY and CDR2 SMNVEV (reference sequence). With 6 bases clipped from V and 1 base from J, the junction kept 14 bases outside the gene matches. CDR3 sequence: CASSPNLSGQVSYEQYF. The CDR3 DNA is TGTGCCAGCAGCCCAAACCTATCGGGACAGGTATCCTACGAGCAGTACTTC.

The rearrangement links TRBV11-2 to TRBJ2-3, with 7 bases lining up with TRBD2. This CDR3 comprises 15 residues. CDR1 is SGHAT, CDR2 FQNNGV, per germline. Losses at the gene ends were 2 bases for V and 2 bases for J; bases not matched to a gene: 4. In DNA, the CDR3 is TGTGCCAGCAGCTTATGGCTAGCGGCCACAGATACGCAGTATTTT. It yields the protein CASSLWLAATDTQYF.

The CDR3 region is CASSSRQGDYGYTF. The CDR3 DNA is TGTGCCAGCAGTTCCCGGCAGGGGGACTATGGCTACACCTTC. The chain is built from TRBV6-5 and TRBJ1-2, with 7 positions matching TRBD1. With V trimmed by 4 bases and J by 3 bases, 5 bases remained unmatched. The germline CDR1 and CDR2 sequences are MNHEY and SVGAGI. This CDR3 spans 14 amino acids.

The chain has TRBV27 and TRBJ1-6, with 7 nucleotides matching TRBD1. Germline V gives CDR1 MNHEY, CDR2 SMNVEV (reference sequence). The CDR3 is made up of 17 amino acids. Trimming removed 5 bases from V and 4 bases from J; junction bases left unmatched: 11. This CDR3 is CASSTHTGQTYNSPLHF. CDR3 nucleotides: TGTGCCAGCAGTACCCACACGGGACAGACGTATAATTCACCCCTCCACTTT.

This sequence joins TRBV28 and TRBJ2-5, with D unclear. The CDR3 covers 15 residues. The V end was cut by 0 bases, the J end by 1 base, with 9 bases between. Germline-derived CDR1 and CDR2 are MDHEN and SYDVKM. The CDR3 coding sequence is TGTGCCAGCAGTTTATGGGCAGGTCGCCAAGAGACCCAGTACTTC. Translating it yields CASSLWAGRQETQYF.

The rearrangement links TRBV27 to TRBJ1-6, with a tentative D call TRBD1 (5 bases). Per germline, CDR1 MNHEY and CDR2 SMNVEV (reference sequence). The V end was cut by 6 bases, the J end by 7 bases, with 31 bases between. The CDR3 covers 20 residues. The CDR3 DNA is TGTGCCAGCAGCCTATTCCCAGGGAGGGCCGCACCGAGCCTCAATTCACCCCTCCACTTT. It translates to CASSLFPGRAAPSLNSPLHF.

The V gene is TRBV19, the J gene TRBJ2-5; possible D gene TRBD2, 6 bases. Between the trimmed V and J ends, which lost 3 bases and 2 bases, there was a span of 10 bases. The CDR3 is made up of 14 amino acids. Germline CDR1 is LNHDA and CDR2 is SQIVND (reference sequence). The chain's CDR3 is CASSIGGNQETQYF. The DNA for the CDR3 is TGTGCCAGTAGTATTGGGGGGAATCAAGAGACCCAGTACTTC.

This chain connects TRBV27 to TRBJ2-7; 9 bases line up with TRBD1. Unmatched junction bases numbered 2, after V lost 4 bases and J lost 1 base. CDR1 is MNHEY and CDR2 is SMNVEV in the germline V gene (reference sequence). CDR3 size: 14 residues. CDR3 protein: CASSWGQGSYEQYF. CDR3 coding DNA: TGTGCCAGCAGTTGGGGACAGGGTTCCTACGAGCAGTACTTC.

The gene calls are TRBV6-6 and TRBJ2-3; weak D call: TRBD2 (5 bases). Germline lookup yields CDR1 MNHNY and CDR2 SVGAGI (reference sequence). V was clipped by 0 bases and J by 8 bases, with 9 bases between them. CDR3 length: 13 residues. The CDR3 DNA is TGTGCCAGCAGTTACTCCGACTATAGTACGCAGTATTTT. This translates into CASSYSDYSTQYF.

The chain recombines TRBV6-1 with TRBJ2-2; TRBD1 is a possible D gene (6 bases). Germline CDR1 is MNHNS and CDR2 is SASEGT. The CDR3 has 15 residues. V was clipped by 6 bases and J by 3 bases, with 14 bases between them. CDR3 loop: CASSLLTGYTGELFF. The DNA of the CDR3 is TGTGCCAGCAGCCTTCTTACAGGGTACACCGGGGAGCTGTTTTTT.

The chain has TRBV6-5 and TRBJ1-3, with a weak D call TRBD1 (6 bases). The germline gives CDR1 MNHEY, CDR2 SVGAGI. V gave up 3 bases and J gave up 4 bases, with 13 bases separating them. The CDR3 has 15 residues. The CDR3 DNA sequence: TGTGCCAGCAGTTATTCAACAGGGTTCGGAAACACCATATATTTT. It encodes CASSYSTGFGNTIYF.

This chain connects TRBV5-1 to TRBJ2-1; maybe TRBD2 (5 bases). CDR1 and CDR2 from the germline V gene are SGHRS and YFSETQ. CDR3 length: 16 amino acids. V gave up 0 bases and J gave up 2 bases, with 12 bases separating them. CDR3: CASSLEGEGAYNEQFF. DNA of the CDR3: TGCGCCAGCAGCTTGGAAGGTGAGGGAGCCTACAATGAGCAGTTCTTC.

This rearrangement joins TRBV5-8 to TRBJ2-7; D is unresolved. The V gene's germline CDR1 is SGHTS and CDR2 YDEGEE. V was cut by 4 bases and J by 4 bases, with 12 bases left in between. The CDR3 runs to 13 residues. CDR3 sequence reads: CASSRGRRYEQYF. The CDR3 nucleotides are TGTGCCAGCAGCCGAGGCCGGCGATACGAGCAGTACTTC. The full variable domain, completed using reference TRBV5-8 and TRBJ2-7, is EAGVTQSPTHLIKTRGQQATLRCSPISGHTSVYWYQQALGLGLQFLLWYDEGEERNRGNFPPRFSGRQFPNYSSELNVNALELEDSALYLCASSRGRRYEQYFGPGTRLTVT.

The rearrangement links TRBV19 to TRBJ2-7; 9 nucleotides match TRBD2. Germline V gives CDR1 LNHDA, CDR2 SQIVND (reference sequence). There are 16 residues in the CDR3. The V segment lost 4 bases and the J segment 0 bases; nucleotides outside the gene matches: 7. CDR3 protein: CASSNYAGGTSYEQYF. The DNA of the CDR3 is TGTGCCAGTAGTAACTACGCGGGGGGGACCTCCTACGAGCAGTACTTC. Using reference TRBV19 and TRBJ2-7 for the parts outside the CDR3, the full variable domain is DGGITQSPKYLFRKEGQNVTLSCEQNLNHDAMYWYRQDPGQGLRLIYYSQIVNDFQKGDIAEGYSVSREKKESFPLTVTSAQKNPTAFYLCASSNYAGGTSYEQYFGPGTRLTVT.

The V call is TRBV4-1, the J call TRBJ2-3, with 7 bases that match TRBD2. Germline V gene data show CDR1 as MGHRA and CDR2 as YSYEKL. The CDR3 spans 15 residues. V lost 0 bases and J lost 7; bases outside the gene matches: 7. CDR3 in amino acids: CASSQDWAGVNTQYF. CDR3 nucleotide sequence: TGCGCCAGCAGCCAAGATTGGGCGGGAGTAAATACGCAGTATTTT.

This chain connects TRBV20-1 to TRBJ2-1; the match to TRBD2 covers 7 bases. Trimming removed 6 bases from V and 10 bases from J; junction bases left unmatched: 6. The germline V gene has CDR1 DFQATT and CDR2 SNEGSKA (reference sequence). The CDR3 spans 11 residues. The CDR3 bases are TGCAGTGCCCCGGGCGGGAGCGAGCAGTTCTTC. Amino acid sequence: CSAPGGSEQFF.

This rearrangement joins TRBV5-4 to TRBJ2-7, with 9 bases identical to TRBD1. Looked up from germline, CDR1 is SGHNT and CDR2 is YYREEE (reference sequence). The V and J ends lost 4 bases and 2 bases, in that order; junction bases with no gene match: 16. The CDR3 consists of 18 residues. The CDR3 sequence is CASSQKSTGTGFAYEQYF. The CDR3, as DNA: TGTGCCAGCAGCCAAAAATCGACCGGGACAGGGTTCGCCTACGAGCAGTACTTC.

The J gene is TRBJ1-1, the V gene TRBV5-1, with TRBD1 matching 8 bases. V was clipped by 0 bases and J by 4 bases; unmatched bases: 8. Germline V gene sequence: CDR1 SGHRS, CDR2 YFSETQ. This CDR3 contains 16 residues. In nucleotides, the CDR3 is TGCGCCAGCAGCTTGGGGCAGGGGGCTTGGGGCACTGAAGCTTTCTTT. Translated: CASSLGQGAWGTEAFF.

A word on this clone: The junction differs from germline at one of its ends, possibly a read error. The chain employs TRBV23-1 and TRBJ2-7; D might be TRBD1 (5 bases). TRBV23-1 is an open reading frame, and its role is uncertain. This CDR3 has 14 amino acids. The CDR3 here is CASSPVRMAKPGNF. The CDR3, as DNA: TGCGCCAGCAGTCCGGTGAGGATGGCTAAGCCAGGGAACTTC.